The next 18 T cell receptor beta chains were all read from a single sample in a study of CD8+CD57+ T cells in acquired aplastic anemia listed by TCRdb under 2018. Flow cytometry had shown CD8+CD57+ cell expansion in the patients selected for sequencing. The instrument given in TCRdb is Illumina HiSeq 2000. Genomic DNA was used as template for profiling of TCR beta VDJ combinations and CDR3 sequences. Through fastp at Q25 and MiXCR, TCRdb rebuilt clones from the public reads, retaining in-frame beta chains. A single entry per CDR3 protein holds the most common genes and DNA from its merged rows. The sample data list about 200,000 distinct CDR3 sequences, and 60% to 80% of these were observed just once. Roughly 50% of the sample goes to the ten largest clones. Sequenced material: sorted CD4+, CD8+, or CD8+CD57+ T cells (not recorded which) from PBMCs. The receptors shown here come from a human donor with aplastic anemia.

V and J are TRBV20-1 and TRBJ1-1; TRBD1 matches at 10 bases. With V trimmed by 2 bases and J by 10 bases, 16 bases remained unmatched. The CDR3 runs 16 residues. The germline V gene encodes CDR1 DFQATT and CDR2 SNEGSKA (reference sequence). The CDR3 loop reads CSARRAVVGDRGGAFF. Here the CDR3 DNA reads TGCAGTGCTAGACGTGCGGTAGTAGGGGACAGGGGCGGAGCTTTCTTT.

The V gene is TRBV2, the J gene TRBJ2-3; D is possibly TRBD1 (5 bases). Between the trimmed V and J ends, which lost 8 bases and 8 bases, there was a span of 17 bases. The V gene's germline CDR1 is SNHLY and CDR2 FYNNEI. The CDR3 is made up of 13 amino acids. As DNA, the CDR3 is TGTGCCAGCCAAGGGAATGATAGGGGTACGCAGTATTTT. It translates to CASQGNDRGTQYF.

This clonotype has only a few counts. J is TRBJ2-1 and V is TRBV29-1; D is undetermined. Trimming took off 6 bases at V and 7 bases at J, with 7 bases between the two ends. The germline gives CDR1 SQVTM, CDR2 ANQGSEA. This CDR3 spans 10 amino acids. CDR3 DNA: TGCAGCGTCGACCCGAATGAGCAGTTCTTC. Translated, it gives CSVDPNEQFF.

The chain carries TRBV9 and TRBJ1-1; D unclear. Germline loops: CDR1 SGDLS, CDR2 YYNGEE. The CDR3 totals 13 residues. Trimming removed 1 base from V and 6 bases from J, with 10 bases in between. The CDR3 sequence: CASSVLEFSEAFF. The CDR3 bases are TGTGCCAGCAGCGTATTAGAGTTTTCTGAAGCTTTCTTT.

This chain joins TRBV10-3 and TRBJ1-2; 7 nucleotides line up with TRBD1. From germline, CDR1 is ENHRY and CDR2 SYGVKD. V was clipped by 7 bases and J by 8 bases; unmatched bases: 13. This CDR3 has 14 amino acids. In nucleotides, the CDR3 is TGTGCCATCACTCGAGACAGGGATCCAGCGGGCTACACCTTC. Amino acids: CAITRDRDPAGYTF.

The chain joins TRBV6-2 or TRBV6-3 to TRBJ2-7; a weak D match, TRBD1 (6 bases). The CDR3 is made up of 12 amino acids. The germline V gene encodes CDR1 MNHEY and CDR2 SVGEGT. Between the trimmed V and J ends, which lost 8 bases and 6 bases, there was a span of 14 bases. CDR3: CASGHPGVEQYF. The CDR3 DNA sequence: TGTGCCAGCGGTCACCCAGGGGTCGAGCAGTACTTC.

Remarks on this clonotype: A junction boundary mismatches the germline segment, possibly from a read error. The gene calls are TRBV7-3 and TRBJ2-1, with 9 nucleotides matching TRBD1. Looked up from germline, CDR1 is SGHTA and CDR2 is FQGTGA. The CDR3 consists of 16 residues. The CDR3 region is CAGSLAGTGTYNEQFF. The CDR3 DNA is TGTGCCGGCAGCTTAGCCGGGACAGGGACCTACAATGAGCAGTTCTTC.

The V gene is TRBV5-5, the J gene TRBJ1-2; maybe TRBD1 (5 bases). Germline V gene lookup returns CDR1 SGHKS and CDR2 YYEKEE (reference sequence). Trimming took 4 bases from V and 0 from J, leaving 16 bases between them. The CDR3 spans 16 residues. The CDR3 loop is CASSLVLGGSNYGYTF. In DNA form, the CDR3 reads TGTGCCAGCAGCCTCGTCTTGGGGGGATCTAACTATGGCTACACCTTC.

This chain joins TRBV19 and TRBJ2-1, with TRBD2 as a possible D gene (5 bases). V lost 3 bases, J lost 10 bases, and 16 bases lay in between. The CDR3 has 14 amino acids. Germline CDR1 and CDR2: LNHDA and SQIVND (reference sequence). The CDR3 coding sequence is TGTGCCAGTAGTATTGGCCAGCGGACCTACGAGCAGTTCTTC. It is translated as CASSIGQRTYEQFF.

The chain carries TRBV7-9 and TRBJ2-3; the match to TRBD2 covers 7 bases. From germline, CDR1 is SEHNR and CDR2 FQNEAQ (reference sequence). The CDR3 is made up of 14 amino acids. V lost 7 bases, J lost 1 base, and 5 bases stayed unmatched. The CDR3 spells CASTPAGGTDTQYF. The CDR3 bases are TGTGCCAGCACCCCGGCGGGGGGCACAGATACGCAGTATTTT.

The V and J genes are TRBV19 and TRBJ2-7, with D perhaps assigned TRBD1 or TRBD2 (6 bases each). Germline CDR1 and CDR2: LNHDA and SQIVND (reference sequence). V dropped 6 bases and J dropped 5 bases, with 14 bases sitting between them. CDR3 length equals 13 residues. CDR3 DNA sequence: TGTGCCAGTAGGGCCTCCGGGGGCGACGAGCAGTACTTC. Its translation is CASRASGGDEQYF.

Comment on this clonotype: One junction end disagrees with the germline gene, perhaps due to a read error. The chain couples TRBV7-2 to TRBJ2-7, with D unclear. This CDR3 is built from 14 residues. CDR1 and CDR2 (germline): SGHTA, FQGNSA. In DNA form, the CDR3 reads TGTGCCGGCAGCCGACCTCGGTTGTCCTACGAGCAGTACTTC. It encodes CAGSRPRLSYEQYF.

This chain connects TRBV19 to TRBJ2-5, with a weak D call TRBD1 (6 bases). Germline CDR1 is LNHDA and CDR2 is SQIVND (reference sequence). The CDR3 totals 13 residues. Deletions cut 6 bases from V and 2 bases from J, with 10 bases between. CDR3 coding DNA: TGTGCCAGTAGAACGGACAGTCAAGAGACCCAGTACTTC. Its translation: CASRTDSQETQYF.

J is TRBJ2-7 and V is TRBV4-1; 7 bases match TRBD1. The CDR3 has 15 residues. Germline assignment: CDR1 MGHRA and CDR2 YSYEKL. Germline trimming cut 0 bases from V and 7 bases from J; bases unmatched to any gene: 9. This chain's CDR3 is CASSQDIRTGPEQYF. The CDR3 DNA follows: TGCGCCAGCAGCCAAGATATTCGGACAGGCCCGGAGCAGTACTTC.

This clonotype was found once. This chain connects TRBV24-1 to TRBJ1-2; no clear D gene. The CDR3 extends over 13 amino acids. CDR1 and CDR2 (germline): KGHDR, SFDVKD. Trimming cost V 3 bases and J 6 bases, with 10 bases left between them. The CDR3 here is CATSDGRRDGYTF. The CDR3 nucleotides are TGTGCCACCAGTGATGGGCGGCGGGATGGCTACACCTTC.

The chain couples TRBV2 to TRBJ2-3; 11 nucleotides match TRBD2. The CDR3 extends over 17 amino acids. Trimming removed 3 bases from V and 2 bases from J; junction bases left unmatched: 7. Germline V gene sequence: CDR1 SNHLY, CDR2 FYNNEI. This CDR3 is CASSDSTSGISTDTQYF. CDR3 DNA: TGTGCCAGCAGTGACTCGACTAGCGGGATATCCACAGATACGCAGTATTTT.

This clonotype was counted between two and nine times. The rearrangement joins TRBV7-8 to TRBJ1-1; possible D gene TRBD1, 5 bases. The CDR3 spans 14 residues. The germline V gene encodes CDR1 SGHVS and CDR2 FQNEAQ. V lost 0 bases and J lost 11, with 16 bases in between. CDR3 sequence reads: CASSLAADRRLAFF. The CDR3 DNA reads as TGTGCCAGCAGCTTAGCGGCTGACAGAAGGTTGGCTTTCTTT. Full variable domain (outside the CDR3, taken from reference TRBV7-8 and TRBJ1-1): GAGVSQSPRYKVAKRGQDVALRCDPISGHVSLFWYQQALGQGPEFLTYFQNEAQLDKSGLPSDRFFAERPEGSVSTLKIQRTQQEDSAVYLCASSLAADRRLAFFGQGTRLTVV.

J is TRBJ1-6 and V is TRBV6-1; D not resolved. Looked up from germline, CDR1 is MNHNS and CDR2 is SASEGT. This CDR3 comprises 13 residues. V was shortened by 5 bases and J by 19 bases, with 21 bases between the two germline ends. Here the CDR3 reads CASSYNPTAIVHF. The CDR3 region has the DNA TGTGCCAGCAGTTACAACCCTACAGCCATAGTACACTTT.